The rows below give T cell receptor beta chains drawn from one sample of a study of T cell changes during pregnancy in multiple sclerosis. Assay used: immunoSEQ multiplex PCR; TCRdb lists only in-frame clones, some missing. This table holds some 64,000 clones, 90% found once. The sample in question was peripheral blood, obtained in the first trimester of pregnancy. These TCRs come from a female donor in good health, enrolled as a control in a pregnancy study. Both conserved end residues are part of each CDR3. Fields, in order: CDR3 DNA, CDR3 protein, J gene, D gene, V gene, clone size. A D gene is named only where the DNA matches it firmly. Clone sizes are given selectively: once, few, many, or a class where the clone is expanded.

CDR3nt: TGTGCCAGCAGTGAAGCTGGTCAGAGGGTCCCTCATGAAAAACTGTTTTTT; CDR3aa: CASSEAGQRVPHEKLFF; j_gene: TRBJ1-4; d_gene: -; v_gene: TRBV6-1; abundance: -
CDR3nt: TGTGCCAGCAGTTACGCAGGGCATCAGCCCCAGCATTTT; CDR3aa: CASSYAGHQPQHF; j_gene: TRBJ1-5; d_gene: -; v_gene: TRBV6-5; abundance: few
CDR3nt: TGTGCCAGCAGTTACTCCCTTAATGAAAAACTGTTTTTT; CDR3aa: CASSYSLNEKLFF; j_gene: TRBJ1-4; d_gene: -; v_gene: TRBV6-6; abundance: -
CDR3nt: TGTGCCAGTAGTGGAGGGACAGGGGGCCTTGGTTCACCCCTCCACTTT; CDR3aa: CASSGGTGGLGSPLHF; j_gene: TRBJ1-6; d_gene: TRBD1; v_gene: TRBV19; abundance: -
CDR3nt: TGTGCCAGCTCACCCGGGACAGCCTCTAACTATGGCTACACCTTC; CDR3aa: CASSPGTASNYGYTF; j_gene: TRBJ1-2; d_gene: TRBD1; v_gene: TRBV18; abundance: -
CDR3nt: TGTGCCAGCAGCTATAGACTACTAGCGGGGGGCACGAACACCGGGGAGCTGTTTTTT; CDR3aa: CASSYRLLAGGTNTGELFF; j_gene: TRBJ2-2; d_gene: TRBD2; v_gene: TRBV7-2; abundance: -
CDR3nt: TGTGCCAGCAGCTCTATGACAGAAGAAGCTTTCTTT; CDR3aa: CASSSMTEEAFF; j_gene: TRBJ1-1; d_gene: -; v_gene: TRBV7-9; abundance: -
CDR3nt: TGTGCCAGCACCTGGGGGGCGGGGGCTTGGAGTTCGGACGAGCAGTACTTC; CDR3aa: CASTWGAGAWSSDEQYF; j_gene: TRBJ2-7; d_gene: -; v_gene: TRBV7-2; abundance: -
CDR3nt: TGCAGCGTTGAAAGACTAGCGGGGCACAATGAGCAGTTCTTC; CDR3aa: CSVERLAGHNEQFF; j_gene: TRBJ2-1; d_gene: TRBD2; v_gene: TRBV29-1; abundance: -
CDR3nt: TGTGCCAGCAGCTTAGTCGACAGGGGAGCTTTCTTT; CDR3aa: CASSLVDRGAFF; j_gene: TRBJ1-1; d_gene: TRBD1; v_gene: TRBV7-9; abundance: few
CDR3nt: TGTGCCAGTAATCGACTAGCGGGTTTACGATCCTACGAGCAGTACTTC; CDR3aa: CASNRLAGLRSYEQYF; j_gene: TRBJ2-7; d_gene: TRBD2; v_gene: TRBV11-2; abundance: -
CDR3nt: TGTGCCAGCAGCTTAATAGCGGGGGATCCCTCCTACAATGAGCAGTTCTTC; CDR3aa: CASSLIAGDPSYNEQFF; j_gene: TRBJ2-1; d_gene: TRBD2; v_gene: TRBV7-3; abundance: -
CDR3nt: TGTGCCAGCAGTTGGACAGGGGCGGGCACTAATGAAAAACTGTTTTTT; CDR3aa: CASSWTGAGTNEKLFF; j_gene: TRBJ1-4; d_gene: TRBD1; v_gene: TRBV27; abundance: -
CDR3nt: TGTGCCAGCAGTGAAAGGACAGGGAGCCTCTATGGCTACACCTTC; CDR3aa: CASSERTGSLYGYTF; j_gene: TRBJ1-2; d_gene: TRBD1; v_gene: TRBV25-1; abundance: -
CDR3nt: TGCGCCAGCAGCCTCCAGACAGGAACGAACACTGAAGCTTTCTTT; CDR3aa: CASSLQTGTNTEAFF; j_gene: TRBJ1-1; d_gene: -; v_gene: TRBV5-1; abundance: -
CDR3nt: TGTGCCAGCCGCGGGCTAGCGGGACTCGCCGGGGAGCTGTTTTTT; CDR3aa: CASRGLAGLAGELFF; j_gene: TRBJ2-2; d_gene: TRBD2; v_gene: TRBV2; abundance: -
CDR3nt: TGTGCCAGTAGTATAGTACAGGGGGCCCTGAACACTGAAGCTTTCTTT; CDR3aa: CASSIVQGALNTEAFF; j_gene: TRBJ1-1; d_gene: TRBD1; v_gene: TRBV19; abundance: few
CDR3nt: TGTGCCAGCAGTGAAAGGGGAAACTATGGCTACACCTTC; CDR3aa: CASSERGNYGYTF; j_gene: TRBJ1-2; d_gene: -; v_gene: TRBV25-1; abundance: -
CDR3nt: TGTGCCAGCAGCCGGGACAGGGGTAGGACAGATACGCAGTATTTT; CDR3aa: CASSRDRGRTDTQYF; j_gene: TRBJ2-3; d_gene: TRBD1; v_gene: TRBV7-2; abundance: -
CDR3nt: TGCACCAGCAGCCTCAGGACAGGGAACACTGAAGCTTTCTTT; CDR3aa: CTSSLRTGNTEAFF; j_gene: TRBJ1-1; d_gene: -; v_gene: TRBV1; abundance: -
CDR3nt: TGTGCCAGCAGTTCGGGACTAGCGGGGAGGAAGGAGACCCAGTACTTC; CDR3aa: CASSSGLAGRKETQYF; j_gene: TRBJ2-5; d_gene: TRBD2; v_gene: TRBV27; abundance: -
CDR3nt: TGTGCCAGCAGCGTAGTTCTAGCGGGGGGGAGTGAGCAGTTCTTC; CDR3aa: CASSVVLAGGSEQFF; j_gene: TRBJ2-1; d_gene: TRBD2; v_gene: TRBV9; abundance: once
CDR3nt: TGTGCCAGCACCGGGACTAGCGGGGTACAAGAGACCCAGTACTTC; CDR3aa: CASTGTSGVQETQYF; j_gene: TRBJ2-5; d_gene: TRBD2; v_gene: TRBV19; abundance: -